Listed here is a single T cell receptor beta chain. Germline lookup yields CDR1 SGHVS and CDR2 FQNEAQ. The CDR3 contains 16 residues. The trim removed 5 bases at V and 7 bases at J, leaving 11 bases unmatched. Residents of over 20 US areas, aged roughly 18 to 89 years, made up the participants. The sample is drawn from a study of blood T cell repertoires in COVID-19. The overall study: The United States, Italy and Spain provided the acute and convalescent COVID-19 samples. Sources were T cells, B-cell-depleted T cells, or PBMCs; the material itself was cDNA or gDNA.

In the authors' workflow: Amplifying reference gene primers gave estimates of nucleated cell counts. Measured with immunoSEQ multiplex PCR; TCRdb has only the in-frame clones, and not every one. The V and J calls and the clone size are those of that table, but D and trimming were determined from the DNA. The sample yields 200,000 to 250,000 clones, about 83% seen once. This clonotype was sampled from a woman aged 45-59 years who had been exposed to COVID-19. The genes are TRBV7-8 and TRBJ2-1; 10 bases align to TRBD2. Sequencing was done on a sample of PBMCs or T cells enriched from blood (not recorded which). CDR3 protein: CASSQLSGGAFNEQFF. DNA for the CDR3: TGTGCCAGCAGCCAACTGAGCGGGGGGGCCTTTAATGAGCAGTTCTTC.